The 27 T cell receptor beta chains below were found in one sample sequenced in a study of CD8 T cells in Susac syndrome. An amount of RNA that ranged from about 0.45 to 1 ug was reverse transcribed with random hexamers. From the immunoSEQ multiplex PCR reads, TCRdb called clonotypes with MiXCR, one entry per CDR3 protein. The sample has under 200,000 distinct CDR3 sequences; roughly 95% are singletons. Sequencing used CD8+ T cells from PBMCs. The receptors derive from a human donor with multiple sclerosis.

The rearrangement links TRBV20-1 to TRBJ2-1; tentative D call: TRBD1 (6 bases). This CDR3 has 16 residues. In germline, CDR1 is DFQATT, CDR2 SNEGSKA (reference sequence). V lost 0 bases, J lost 4 bases, and 16 bases lay in between. This CDR3 reads CSARDPRDDRYNEQFF. The CDR3 region has the DNA TGCAGTGCTAGAGATCCGAGGGACGACAGGTACAATGAGCAGTTCTTC.

This chain connects TRBV9 to TRBJ2-5, with D possibly being TRBD1 (6 bases). The CDR3 is 19 amino acids. In germline, CDR1 is SGDLS, CDR2 YYNGEE. With 5 bases removed from V and 2 bases from J, the gap between germline ends came to 28 bases. CDR3 sequence reads: CASRSITEGESLFQETQYF. The CDR3 nucleotides read TGTGCCAGCAGATCCATCACAGAGGGGGAGTCCCTATTTCAAGAGACCCAGTACTTC.

The CDR3 loop reads CAIGRDHQPQHF. The DNA for the CDR3 is TGCGCAATCGGTAGGGATCATCAGCCCCAGCATTTT. V is TRBV29-1 and J is TRBJ1-5; D remains ambiguous. There are 12 residues in the CDR3. The germline V gene has CDR1 SQVTM and CDR2 ANQGSEA.

The gene calls are TRBV27 and TRBJ1-1; TRBD1 aligns across 7 bases. Germline CDR1 reads MNHEY; CDR2 reads SMNVEV (reference sequence). The CDR3 is made up of 15 amino acids. The ends lost 5 bases at V and 1 base at J; junction bases unmatched: 7. The CDR3 coding sequence is TGTGCCAGCAGTCTCCATTGGACAGGGAACACTGAAGCTTTCTTT. Its translation: CASSLHWTGNTEAFF.

The rearrangement uses TRBV7-9 and TRBJ2-1; the match to TRBD2 covers 10 bases. The CDR3 is made up of 14 amino acids. V trimming: 5 bases; J trimming: 9 bases; junction bases outside the gene matches: 7. Germline CDR1 reads SEHNR; CDR2 reads FQNEAQ (reference sequence). CDR3 in DNA: TGTGCCAGCAGCATTAGCGGGAGGTCCGGTGAGCAGTTCTTC. Protein sequence: CASSISGRSGEQFF.

The gene calls are TRBV29-1 and TRBJ1-2; D ambiguous. CDR3 size: 16 residues. Germline-derived CDR1 and CDR2 are SQVTM and ANQGSEA. Trimming pared 6 bases from V and 5 bases from J, leaving 25 bases between. For the CDR3, the DNA is TGCAGCGTAGCTATGGCCCATCGGAGGCTAGGATATGGCTACACCTTC. It yields the protein CSVAMAHRRLGYGYTF.

The CDR3 loop is CASMEGQGVYEQYF. CDR3 DNA: TGTGCCAGCATGGAAGGACAGGGTGTCTACGAGCAGTACTTC. The rearrangement links TRBV27 to TRBJ2-7; 8 positions agree with TRBD1. The trim removed 7 bases at V and 3 bases at J, leaving 8 bases unmatched. The length of the CDR3 is 14 residues. CDR1 MNHEY and CDR2 SMNVEV come from the germline V gene (reference sequence).

This chain connects TRBV28 to TRBJ2-1, with D hard to call. The CDR3 is 14 residues long. Germline V gives CDR1 MDHEN, CDR2 SYDVKM. Trimming stripped 7 bases from V and 7 bases from J, with 17 bases between. CDR3 protein: CASNEFLSLNEQFF. The CDR3 DNA reads as TGTGCCAGCAACGAGTTTCTGTCTCTTAATGAGCAGTTCTTC.

The CDR3 sequence is CASSWDRSSYNEQFF. The CDR3 DNA reads as TGCGCCAGCAGCTGGGACAGGAGCTCCTACAATGAGCAGTTCTTC. This sequence joins TRBV5-1 and TRBJ2-1; 8 bases align to TRBD1. This CDR3 has 15 amino acids. From germline, CDR1 is SGHRS and CDR2 YFSETQ. J lost 0 bases, V lost 3 bases, and 2 bases had no gene match.

This chain links TRBV19 with TRBJ1-5; tentative D call: TRBD1 (6 bases). Between the trimmed V and J ends, which lost 11 bases and 3 bases, there was a span of 17 bases. The V gene's germline CDR1 is LNHDA and CDR2 SQIVND (reference sequence). The CDR3 contains 14 residues. CDR3 nucleotide sequence: TGTGCCTCCAGGGATTGGACAGACAATCAGCCCCAGCATTTT. Amino acid sequence: CASRDWTDNQPQHF.

The rearrangement links TRBV20-1 to TRBJ2-7, with a possible D match to TRBD2 (5 bases). Deletions cut 3 bases from V and 3 bases from J, with 15 bases between. Germline V gives CDR1 DFQATT, CDR2 SNEGSKA (reference sequence). The CDR3 spans 14 residues. The CDR3 nucleotides read TGCAGTGCTAGGGGTCTAGCCTGGGGCTACGAGCAGTACTTC. Its protein is CSARGLAWGYEQYF.

The chain uses TRBV3-1 and TRBJ2-7; D uncertain. The CDR3 is 15 residues long. Trimming cost V 4 bases and J 0 bases, with 13 bases left between them. Germline values: CDR1 LGHDT, CDR2 YNNKEL (reference sequence). CDR3 DNA: TGTGCCAGCAGCCTACGAGATGCCCCCTCCTACGAGCAGTACTTC. Translating it yields CASSLRDAPSYEQYF.

The chain combines TRBV28 with TRBJ2-5; TRBD2 agrees at 10 bases. Germline loops: CDR1 MDHEN, CDR2 SYDVKM. V trimming: 7 bases; J trimming: 7 bases; junction bases outside the gene matches: 9. This CDR3 comprises 14 residues. In DNA, the CDR3 is TGTGCCAGCACCTTACTAGCGGGGTCAGGGACCCAGTACTTC. Translating gives CASTLLAGSGTQYF.

CDR3 coding DNA: TGTGCCAGCAGCCAAGAACTAGCGGGATACAATGAGCAGTTCTTC. It encodes CASSQELAGYNEQFF. V and J are TRBV3-1 and TRBJ2-1, with TRBD2 matching over 10 bases. Germline V lookup: CDR1 LGHDT, CDR2 YNNKEL (reference sequence). Germline trimming cut 0 bases from V and 4 bases from J; bases unmatched to any gene: 0. The CDR3 is made up of 15 amino acids.

This clonotype was detected only once. J is TRBJ2-5 and V is TRBV3-1, with 7 bases fitting TRBD1. The CDR3 has 15 residues. V gave up 0 bases and J gave up 5 bases; unmatched junction bases: 6. Per germline, CDR1 LGHDT and CDR2 YNNKEL (reference sequence). This CDR3 reads CASSQDLQGRETQYF. CDR3 coding DNA: TGTGCCAGCAGCCAAGATCTACAGGGGCGGGAGACCCAGTACTTC.

The chain couples TRBV30 to TRBJ2-5; TRBD2 matches at 10 bases. This CDR3 contains 14 residues. Germline CDR1 reads GTSNPN; CDR2 reads SVGIG (reference sequence). The J segment lost 5 bases and the V segment lost 5 bases, leaving 8 bases of the junction unmatched. CDR3 nucleotides: TGTGCCTGGGACTATAGCGGGAGGTCTGAGACCCAGTACTTC. Amino acids: CAWDYSGRSETQYF.

The chain employs TRBV18 and TRBJ2-7; the match to TRBD1 covers 8 bases. The germline V gene has CDR1 KGHSH and CDR2 LQKENI. This CDR3 region has 18 residues. V was pared by 1 base and J by 3 bases, with 14 bases of the junction left unmatched. The CDR3, as DNA: TGTGCCAGCTCACCACTAGGACAGGGTTCACAGGCGGACTACGAGCAGTACTTC. Its translation: CASSPLGQGSQADYEQYF.

This chain connects TRBV13 to TRBJ1-2, with a tentative D call TRBD1 (5 bases). Germline V gene lookup returns CDR1 PRHDT and CDR2 FYEKMQ (reference sequence). This CDR3 region has 13 residues. V was trimmed by 4 bases and J by 2 bases, leaving 8 bases between them. This CDR3 reads CASSSTENYGYTF. The CDR3 coding sequence is TGTGCCAGCAGCTCGACAGAGAACTATGGCTACACCTTC. Full variable domain (missing parts from reference TRBV13 and TRBJ1-2): AAGVIQSPRHLIKEKRETATLKCYPIPRHDTVYWYQQGPGQDPQFLISFYEKMQSDKGSIPDRFSAQQFSDYHSELNMSSLELGDSALYFCASSSTENYGYTFGSGTRLTVV.

This clonotype was recorded only once. The rearrangement uses TRBV27 and TRBJ2-7; weak D call: TRBD1 (6 bases). CDR1 and CDR2 (germline): MNHEY, SMNVEV (reference sequence). This CDR3 contains 14 residues. V lost 4 bases, J lost 3 bases, and 13 bases lay in between. The CDR3 sequence: CASSYTGLSYEQYF. The CDR3, as DNA: TGTGCCAGCAGTTATACAGGGTTGAGCTACGAGCAGTACTTC.

The J gene is TRBJ2-5, the V gene TRBV12-3 or TRBV12-4, with 9 positions matching TRBD2. V trimming: 5 bases; J trimming: 4 bases; junction bases outside the gene matches: 11. This CDR3 has 16 amino acids. The CDR3 DNA sequence: TGTGCCAGCAGTCCCCCCCCGGGACTAGCCGGAGAGACCCAGTACTTC. Its protein is CASSPPPGLAGETQYF.

In DNA, the CDR3 is TGTGCCAGCAGCTCGGACCCAGCCACTGAAGCTTTCTTT. It specifies CASSSDPATEAFF. The chain carries TRBV7-7 and TRBJ1-1; no clear D gene. Germline V gives CDR1 SSHAT, CDR2 FNYEAQ (reference sequence). This CDR3 is built from 13 residues. Trimming pared 4 bases from V and 4 bases from J, leaving 10 bases between.

The rearrangement joins TRBV20-1 to TRBJ2-1; TRBD2 might be the D (5 bases). Germline assignment: CDR1 DFQATT and CDR2 SNEGSKA (reference sequence). This CDR3 spans 15 amino acids. V shed 0 bases and J shed 4 bases, with 13 bases lying between them. Here the CDR3 reads CSARDRDSHYNEQFF. The CDR3 nucleotides read TGCAGTGCTAGAGATCGGGATTCCCATTACAATGAGCAGTTCTTC.

This chain uses TRBV20-1 with TRBJ2-7; D may be TRBD1 (6 bases). The CDR3 covers 14 residues. Germline V gene data show CDR1 as DFQATT and CDR2 as SNEGSKA (reference sequence). Trimming removed 0 bases from V and 2 bases from J, with 11 bases in between. The DNA for the CDR3 is TGCAGTGCTAGAGATATTAACAGGGCCTACGAGCAGTACTTC. Translated: CSARDINRAYEQYF.

The DNA of the CDR3 is TGCGCCAGCCAAAAATGGACAGGGGGTGACGAGCAGTACTTC. Amino acids: CASQKWTGGDEQYF. The V and J genes are TRBV4-1 and TRBJ2-7; TRBD1 agrees at 10 bases. The trim removed 8 bases at V and 5 bases at J, leaving 9 bases unmatched. The CDR3 extends over 14 amino acids. Germline CDR1 is MGHRA and CDR2 is YSYEKL.

The chain combines TRBV11-2 with TRBJ1-4; D call uncertain. From germline, CDR1 is SGHAT and CDR2 FQNNGV. CDR3 size: 13 residues. The V end was cut by 0 bases, the J end by 7 bases, with 6 bases between. As DNA, the CDR3 is TGTGCCAGCAGCTTAGAACTGGGTGAAAAACTGTTTTTT. It specifies CASSLELGEKLFF.

Only one count was recorded for this clonotype. The J gene is TRBJ1-5, the V gene TRBV2; possibly TRBD1 for D (5 bases). The V end was cut by 3 bases, the J end by 1 base, with 7 bases between. The CDR3 has 14 amino acids. CDR1 SNHLY and CDR2 FYNNEI come from the germline V gene. The CDR3 sequence: CASSDGDSNQPQHF. CDR3 coding DNA: TGTGCCAGCAGTGATGGGGACAGCAATCAGCCCCAGCATTTT.

The V gene is TRBV5-1, the J gene TRBJ1-4, with 7 bases that match TRBD1. Trimming cost V 0 bases and J 5 bases; bases outside gene matches: 4. This CDR3 is built from 15 residues. Germline CDR1 reads SGHRS; CDR2 reads YFSETQ. CDR3 coding DNA: TGCGCCAGCAGCTTGGAGGGACAGACAAATGAAAAACTGTTTTTT. Protein: CASSLEGQTNEKLFF.